This TCR beta chain was sequenced during a study of shared clonotypes between healthy human individuals. General study results and limits: The low donor count limited represented genetic and exposure-history diversity. With a few donors compared, 4.5% to 6.5% of naive CD4 clonotypes were shared. Sampling involved blood alone; tissue repertoires likely differ. Estimated clonotype richness was generally higher in naive than memory subsets.

To note about this clone: Its cognate antigen is unknown.

The CDR3 is 14 amino acids. Trimming cost V 6 bases and J 2 bases, with 14 bases left between them. Germline loops: CDR1 MDHEN, CDR2 SYDVKM. Naive CD8 cells lacked CD45RO, underwent positive selection for CCR7 and left out terminally differentiated effector memory CD45RA+ cells. TCRdb's table, derived via immunoSEQ multiplex PCR, lists solely in-frame clones and lacks some. This table holds 2 million to 2.5 million clones, roughly 91% found once. V usage is TRBV28 and J usage is TRBJ2-7; D possibly corresponds to TRBD2 (5 bases). This TCR derives from a young man in good health. Some clones in this sample may be carry-over from other donors' samples. The sample was naive CD8+ T cells from PBMCs. The CDR3: CASRPRTSTYEQYF. DNA for the CDR3: TGTGCCAGCAGACCCCGGACTTCAACCTACGAGCAGTACTTC. Based on the CDR3 plus reference TRBV28 and TRBJ2-7, the full variable domain is DVKVTQSSRYLVKRTGEKVFLECVQDMDHENMFWYRQDPGLGLRLIYFSYDVKMKEKGDIPEGYSVSREKKERFSLILESASTNQTSMYLCASRPRTSTYEQYFGPGTRLTVT.